This T cell receptor beta chain comes out of a study of response to subunit inactivated influenza vaccine. This clonotype appeared many times. The antigen is undetermined. TCRdb reanalysed the RT-PCR reads using MiXCR and keeps one entry per CDR3 protein. The repertoire has some 500,000 distinct CDR3 sequences, roughly 13% of them found once; the top ten carry around 13%. Germline V gives CDR1 DFQATT, CDR2 SNEGSKA (reference sequence). The CDR3 spans 14 residues. The V and J ends lost 3 bases and 0 bases respectively, with 11 bases between them. Study-level findings and limits: There was a suggestion from the authors that each seasonal influenza vaccination recruits few new T cells.

The sequence was obtained from a man in his fifties or sixties who received an inactivated influenza vaccine. The chain is built from TRBV20-1 and TRBJ1-1; perhaps TRBD1 as D (5 bases). The sample was PBMCs from blood, taken 45 days after vaccination. This chain's CDR3 is CSASPGSMNTEAFF. The DNA of the CDR3 is TGCAGTGCTAGCCCAGGGTCCATGAACACTGAAGCTTTCTTT.